One and the same sample provided the 17 T cell receptor beta chains below, sequenced in a study of blood T cell repertoires in COVID-19 (dated by TCRdb to the early 2020s). To prepare the library, the immunoSEQ multiplex PCR assay was applied. Sourced from immuneACCESS, this table was stored by TCRdb with only in-frame sequences that have V and J called. A share of the clones is absent; for the studies checked, an unresolved V gene accounts for under half, and the remainder has no known explanation. In all, the sample holds some 350,000 clones, and 75% to 90% of those were seen once. Of the sample, about 4.7% falls within the top ten clones. Material for sequencing was PBMCs or T cells enriched from blood (not recorded which). These receptor sequences come from a man aged 25 to 40 who had recovered from COVID-19.

The chain combines TRBV4-2 with TRBJ2-2, with 8 positions matching TRBD2. The J segment lost 6 bases and the V segment lost 2 bases, leaving 5 bases of the junction unmatched. In germline, CDR1 is LGHNA, CDR2 YNFKEQ. CDR3 length equals 15 residues. CDR3 in DNA: TGTGCCAGCAGCCAAAGTAGCGGGGAGGCCGGGGAGCTGTTTTTT. It translates to CASSQSSGEAGELFF.

The chain links TRBV18 to TRBJ1-4; D ambiguous. Trimming shortened V by 0 bases and J by 4 bases, and 15 bases separated the two germline ends. Germline V gene data show CDR1 as KGHSH and CDR2 as LQKENI. This CDR3 region has 17 residues. CDR3 loop: CASSPPSAGRGNEKLFF. As DNA, the CDR3 is TGTGCCAGCTCACCACCGAGCGCCGGGCGGGGTAATGAAAAACTGTTTTTT.

The chain has TRBV5-1 and TRBJ1-3; D remains ambiguous. Trimming removed 4 bases at V and 1 base at J, with 9 bases between. Germline V gene data show CDR1 as SGHRS and CDR2 as YFSETQ. There are 14 residues in the CDR3. CDR3 protein: CASSREGSGNTIYF. For the CDR3, the DNA is TGCGCCAGCAGCAGAGAGGGATCTGGAAACACCATATATTTT.

The genes are TRBV21-1 and TRBJ1-2. TRBV21-1 is a pseudogene locus. The CDR3 spans 16 residues. The CDR3 here is CASSKARMRWNYGYTF. The CDR3 DNA reads as TGTGCCAGCAGCAAAGCTCGAATGAGGTGGAACTATGGCTACACCTTC.

This clone was seen only once. The chain links TRBV7-8 to TRBJ2-1, with a weak D call TRBD2 (7 bases). CDR3 size: 20 residues. CDR1 and CDR2 from the germline V gene are SGHVS and FQNEAQ. V was pared by 5 bases and J by 0 bases, with 26 bases between. The chain's CDR3 is CASSPGARGGDVSSYNEQFF. The CDR3 DNA reads as TGTGCCAGCAGCCCCGGTGCTAGGGGGGGCGACGTAAGCTCCTACAATGAGCAGTTCTTC.

In this sample, this clone turned up many times. The chain is built from TRBV5-6 and TRBJ1-1; tentatively, D is TRBD1 (5 bases). Trimming left V 0 bases short and J 1 base short, with 13 bases between. The germline V gene encodes CDR1 SGHDT and CDR2 YYEEEE. This CDR3 has 16 amino acids. CDR3 loop: CASSLGGFLRNTEAFF. The CDR3, as DNA: TGTGCCAGCAGCTTGGGGGGCTTTCTTAGGAACACTGAAGCTTTCTTT. Full variable domain (rest looked up from reference TRBV5-6 and TRBJ1-1): DAGVTQSPTHLIKTRGQQVTLRCSPKSGHDTVSWYQQALGQGPQFIFQYYEEEERQRGNFPDRFSGHQFPNYSSELNVNALLLGDSALYLCASSLGGFLRNTEAFFGQGTRLTVV.

V usage is TRBV4-2 and J usage is TRBJ2-2; perhaps TRBD2 as D (5 bases). The CDR3 contains 16 residues. Germline CDR1 and CDR2: LGHNA and YNFKEQ. V lost 0 bases to trimming and J lost 4 bases, with 12 bases between them. Here the CDR3 reads CASSQDEGRGTGELFF. The DNA for the CDR3 is TGTGCCAGCAGCCAAGATGAGGGCCGCGGCACCGGGGAGCTGTTTTTT.

This chain uses TRBV27 with TRBJ1-5, with D possibly matching TRBD1 (5 bases). Trimming took off 3 bases at V and 5 bases at J, with 8 bases between the two ends. The germline CDR1 and CDR2 sequences are MNHEY and SMNVEV (reference sequence). The CDR3 consists of 13 residues. The CDR3 region is CASSLRGDQPQHF. CDR3 bases: TGTGCCAGCAGTTTGCGGGGGGATCAGCCCCAGCATTTT.

V gene TRBV5-1 combines with J gene TRBJ1-3; TRBD1 might be the D (5 bases). CDR3 length: 14 residues. Trimming took off 2 bases at V and 1 base at J, with 7 bases between the two ends. The germline V gene has CDR1 SGHRS and CDR2 YFSETQ. For the CDR3, the DNA is TGCGCCAGCAGCTTACAGGCATCTGGAAACACCATATATTTT. Translation gives CASSLQASGNTIYF.

This chain uses TRBV6-5 with TRBJ2-5; no reliable D call. CDR1 and CDR2 from the germline V gene are MNHEY and SVGAGI. The CDR3 contains 12 residues. V was shortened by 6 bases and J by 1 base, with 6 bases between the two germline ends. The CDR3 nucleotides read TGTGCCAGCAGCGACACCCAAGAGACCCAGTACTTC. This codes for CASSDTQETQYF.

This chain joins TRBV6-6 and TRBJ1-3; D unresolved. Germline assignment: CDR1 MNHNY and CDR2 SVGAGI (reference sequence). V gave up 2 bases and J gave up 0 bases, with 11 bases separating them. This CDR3 has 16 amino acids. As DNA, the CDR3 is TGTGCCAGCAGTTACAACCAGGCCTCCTCTGGAAACACCATATATTTT. Encoded protein: CASSYNQASSGNTIYF.

The V and J genes are TRBV28 and TRBJ2-2, with TRBD2 identical over 9 bases. V was clipped by 8 bases and J by 3 bases; unmatched bases: 10. The CDR3 consists of 16 residues. Germline lookup yields CDR1 MDHEN and CDR2 SYDVKM. Written as DNA, the CDR3 is TGTGCCAGCTTTGGTCGCGGGGGGGCCGACACCGGGGAGCTGTTTTTT. Translation: CASFGRGGADTGELFF.

The chain employs TRBV2 and TRBJ1-4; D not resolved. The CDR3 has 15 residues. Trimming stripped 5 bases from V and 3 bases from J, with 13 bases between. CDR1 and CDR2 (germline): SNHLY, FYNNEI. The chain's CDR3 is CASSRGEVANEKLFF. DNA of the CDR3: TGTGCCAGCAGTCGAGGAGAGGTGGCTAATGAAAAACTGTTTTTT.

The chain links TRBV9 to TRBJ2-3; 7 nucleotides line up with TRBD1. V shed 0 bases, J shed 0 bases, and the junction held 4 bases outside the gene matches. This CDR3 contains 16 residues. CDR1 and CDR2 from the germline V gene are SGDLS and YYNGEE. The CDR3 spells CASSVATGASTDTQYF. CDR3 DNA: TGTGCCAGCAGCGTAGCTACAGGGGCGAGCACAGATACGCAGTATTTT.

The chain couples TRBV30 to TRBJ1-1, with D perhaps matching TRBD1 (6 bases). The CDR3 runs to 15 residues. Per the germline V gene, CDR1 is GTSNPN and CDR2 is SVGIG (reference sequence). Trimming removed 4 bases from V and 1 base from J, with 16 bases in between. The CDR3 nucleotides read TGTGCCTGGATTTTGCCGGACAGACCGAACACTGAAGCTTTCTTT. It encodes CAWILPDRPNTEAFF.

This chain connects TRBV20-1 to TRBJ1-2; 8 nucleotides align to TRBD1. The CDR3 length is 10 residues. The germline gives CDR1 DFQATT, CDR2 SNEGSKA (reference sequence). The V segment lost 5 bases and the J segment 10 bases; nucleotides outside the gene matches: 3. CDR3 sequence: CSAGQGAYTF. The DNA of the CDR3 is TGCAGTGCTGGGCAGGGGGCCTACACCTTC.

This clone has just a few counts. This chain joins TRBV2 and TRBJ1-2; D is ambiguous. The CDR3 covers 11 residues. V shed 4 bases and J shed 6 bases, with 6 bases lying between them. CDR1 is SNHLY and CDR2 is FYNNEI in the germline V gene. This chain's CDR3 is CASSVSDGYTF. As DNA, the CDR3 is TGTGCCAGCAGTGTTAGTGATGGCTACACCTTC.